The 30 T cell receptor beta chains given below trace back to one sample, sequenced in a study of CD8+ T cells in alopecia areata. The treatment was: oral pan-JAK inhibitor, 5-10 mg twice daily. cDNA prepared by RNA extraction and subsequent reverse transcription served as the template for sequencing. Some clones are missing from TCRdb's copy, which holds only in-frame ones; the method was immunoSEQ multiplex PCR. The sample yields about 76,000 clones, 29% seen once. The sample here was CD8+ T cells sorted from blood, taken at week 4, from a patient treated with tofacitinib. The receptors originated from a human donor with alopecia areata.

A few counts support this clone. Sequence at one end of the junction differs from germline and may be a read error. The V call is TRBV7-8, the J call TRBJ2-5; a possible D gene is TRBD1 (6 bases). In germline, CDR1 is SGHVS, CDR2 FQNEAQ. This CDR3 has 14 amino acids. CDR3: CASSLAPQGETQYF. The DNA of the CDR3 is TGTGCCAGCAGCCTAGCCCCACAGGGCGAGACCCAGTACTTC.

This clone was recorded a few times. The genes are TRBV30 and TRBJ2-7; 10 bases fit TRBD1. The CDR3 is made up of 14 amino acids. The junction had 6 bases not matched to a gene; V was cut back by 1 base and J by 6 bases. CDR1 GTSNPN and CDR2 SVGIG come from the germline V gene (reference sequence). The CDR3 here is CAWSGTTGGSEQYF. CDR3 coding DNA: TGTGCCTGGAGTGGAACGACAGGGGGCTCCGAGCAGTACTTC. Full variable domain (outside the CDR3, taken from reference TRBV30 and TRBJ2-7): SQTIHQWPATLVQPVGSPLSLECTVEGTSNPNLYWYRQAAGRGLQLLFYSVGIGQISSEVPQNLSASRPQDRQFILSSKKLLLSDSGFYLCAWSGTTGGSEQYFGPGTRLTVT.

J is TRBJ2-7 and V is TRBV27; D is possibly TRBD2 (5 bases). Germline-derived CDR1 and CDR2 are MNHEY and SMNVEV (reference sequence). The CDR3 spans 14 residues. V was pared by 1 base and J by 0 bases, with 7 bases between. The CDR3 loop is CASSLYGSSYEQYF. DNA of the CDR3: TGTGCCAGCAGTTTATATGGGAGCTCCTACGAGCAGTACTTC.

This chain uses TRBV11-2 with TRBJ2-1; D call uncertain. The CDR3 is 12 amino acids. Trimming stripped 5 bases from V and 7 bases from J, with 9 bases between. The germline V gene encodes CDR1 SGHAT and CDR2 FQNNGV. CDR3 DNA: TGTGCCAGCAGCCTGTCGAGTAATGAGCAGTTCTTC. Its protein is CASSLSSNEQFF.

The rearrangement links TRBV7-9 to TRBJ2-7; TRBD2 aligns across 7 bases. The V and J ends lost 5 bases and 5 bases, in that order; junction bases with no gene match: 21. This CDR3 comprises 18 residues. CDR1 and CDR2 from the germline V gene are SEHNR and FQNEAQ (reference sequence). CDR3 in amino acids: CASSPVEPSAGVRDEQYF. The CDR3 nucleotides read TGTGCCAGCAGCCCCGTAGAACCCTCGGCGGGAGTACGCGACGAGCAGTACTTC. Full variable domain (remainder filled in from reference TRBV7-9 and TRBJ2-7): DTGVSQNPRHKITKRGQNVTFRCDPISEHNRLYWYRQTLGQGPEFLTYFQNEAQLEKSRLLSDRFSAERPKGSFSTLEIQRTEQGDSAMYLCASSPVEPSAGVRDEQYFGPGTRLTVT.

This clone was counted a few times. The V and J genes are TRBV30 and TRBJ2-2; D uncertain. Trimming removed 1 base from V and 4 bases from J, with 7 bases in between. The CDR3 consists of 13 residues. Germline V gene sequence: CDR1 GTSNPN, CDR2 SVGIG (reference sequence). CDR3: CAWSDGITGELFF. In DNA, the CDR3 is TGTGCCTGGAGTGATGGGATCACCGGGGAGCTGTTTTTT.

The chain couples TRBV30 to TRBJ2-5; 9 nucleotides line up with TRBD2. The better agreement between TRBJ2-7 and the DNA end casts doubt on the J call. Germline V gives CDR1 GTSNPN, CDR2 SVGIG (reference sequence). CDR3 length equals 15 residues. The CDR3 protein is CAWSVSSGTSYEQYF. The DNA of the CDR3 is TGTGCCTGGAGTGTCTCTAGCGGGACCTCCTACGAGCAGTACTTC.

The V gene is TRBV29-1, the J gene TRBJ1-1; no clear D gene. Per germline, CDR1 SQVTM and CDR2 ANQGSEA. V was shortened by 4 bases and J by 1 base, with 10 bases between the two germline ends. This CDR3 is 13 amino acids long. The DNA for the CDR3 is TGCAGCGTTGGGGGTCGAGAGAACACTGAAGCTTTCTTT. It encodes CSVGGRENTEAFF.

The V call is TRBV30, the J call TRBJ2-7; TRBD1 matches at 8 bases. Germline V gene lookup returns CDR1 GTSNPN and CDR2 SVGIG (reference sequence). Trimming removed 3 bases from V and 5 bases from J; junction bases left unmatched: 9. The CDR3 consists of 14 residues. CDR3 bases: TGTGCCTGGAGCCTCGGACAGGGCGCCGACGAGCAGTACTTC. Protein sequence: CAWSLGQGADEQYF.

The rearrangement joins TRBV6-5 to TRBJ2-1; no clear D gene. The CDR3 spans 11 residues. The V end lost 11 bases, the J end lost 7 bases, and 12 bases lay between the germline ends. Looked up from germline, CDR1 is MNHEY and CDR2 is SVGAGI. CDR3 sequence: CAVRTGNEQFF. The DNA for the CDR3 is TGTGCCGTCCGTACTGGAAATGAGCAGTTCTTC.

This clone was seen only a few times. In DNA, the CDR3 is TGTGCCTGGAGTGTACGTGCGCGGCGCTACAATGAGCAGTTCTTC. As protein: CAWSVRARRYNEQFF. The rearrangement uses TRBV30 and TRBJ2-1; D remains ambiguous. V was clipped by 0 bases and J by 3 bases, with 12 bases between them. The germline gives CDR1 GTSNPN, CDR2 SVGIG (reference sequence). This CDR3 comprises 15 residues.

This rearrangement joins TRBV29-1 to TRBJ2-1; no firm D call. The CDR3 has 12 residues. The germline gives CDR1 SQVTM, CDR2 ANQGSEA. Between the trimmed V and J ends, which lost 5 bases and 2 bases, there was a span of 7 bases. As DNA, the CDR3 is TGCAGCGTTCAACCGGCCTACAATGAGCAGTTCTTC. Protein sequence: CSVQPAYNEQFF.

J is TRBJ1-5 and V is TRBV15; D unclear. Trimming cost V 5 bases and J 3 bases, with 11 bases left between them. Germline V gene lookup returns CDR1 LNHNV and CDR2 YYDKDF (reference sequence). CDR3 length: 14 amino acids. The CDR3 DNA reads as TGTGCCACCAGCTACTCAGGTGTCAATCAGCCCCAGCATTTT. Translating gives CATSYSGVNQPQHF.

The chain employs TRBV9 and TRBJ2-3; no reliable D call. CDR1 is SGDLS, CDR2 YYNGEE, per germline. V lost 3 bases and J 5 bases, leaving 13 bases between the germline ends. This CDR3 has 14 amino acids. The DNA of the CDR3 is TGTGCCAGCAGCGCCTCAAGATGGGTAGATACGCAGTATTTT. It is translated as CASSASRWVDTQYF. Complete variable domain (other parts from reference TRBV9 and TRBJ2-3): DSGVTQTPKHLITATGQRVTLRCSPRSGDLSVYWYQQSLDQGLQFLIQYYNGEERAKGNILERFSAQQFPDLHSELNLSSLELGDSALYFCASSASRWVDTQYFGPGTRLTVL.

The CDR3 DNA follows: TGTGCCACCAGCCCCAAGGAGGGGTTTGGCTACACCTTC. Its protein is CATSPKEGFGYTF. The chain combines TRBV15 with TRBJ1-2; tentative D call: TRBD1 (5 bases). The CDR3 is 13 amino acids. V was clipped by 5 bases and J by 7 bases, with 14 bases between them. Germline CDR1 is LNHNV and CDR2 is YYDKDF (reference sequence).

This clone was recorded a few times. The V and J genes are TRBV25-1 and TRBJ2-7; either TRBD1 or TRBD2 may supply D (6 bases each). This CDR3 spans 14 amino acids. V shed 10 bases and J shed 0 bases, with 16 bases lying between them. Germline CDR1 reads MGHDK; CDR2 reads SYGVNS. The CDR3 here is CATSARGPSYEQYF. The CDR3, as DNA: TGTGCCACTTCAGCCCGGGGGCCCTCCTACGAGCAGTACTTC.

The rearrangement joins TRBV29-1 to TRBJ2-1, with D hard to call. With 1 base removed from V and 6 bases from J, the gap between germline ends came to 7 bases. The V gene's germline CDR1 is SQVTM and CDR2 ANQGSEA. This CDR3 has 12 residues. In DNA form, the CDR3 reads TGCAGCGTTGAAGGGGCATTCAATGAGCAGTTCTTC. As protein: CSVEGAFNEQFF.

This clone was counted only a few times. This chain links TRBV7-9 with TRBJ1-1; D is perhaps TRBD1 (5 bases). Germline CDR1 and CDR2: SEHNR and FQNEAQ (reference sequence). The CDR3 has 13 amino acids. V lost 7 bases to trimming and J lost 0 bases, with 9 bases between them. The CDR3 DNA is TGTGCCAGCATCGGGGCCATGAACACTGAAGCTTTCTTT. This sequence encodes CASIGAMNTEAFF.

This clone was counted between two and nine times. This chain joins TRBV19 and TRBJ1-1; D may be TRBD1 (5 bases). The germline CDR1 and CDR2 sequences are LNHDA and SQIVND (reference sequence). CDR3 length: 13 residues. V shed 2 bases and J shed 8 bases, with 12 bases lying between them. The CDR3 here is CASSIKLGAEAFF. CDR3 in DNA: TGTGCCAGTAGTATAAAGCTAGGGGCAGAAGCTTTCTTT.

In nucleotides, the CDR3 is TGTGCCAGCAGTTCCAGGACAGACCCCCAAGAGACCCAGTACTTC. Translation: CASSSRTDPQETQYF. The genes are TRBV28 and TRBJ2-5, with a tentative D call TRBD1 (6 bases). V lost 4 bases, J lost 1 base, and 13 bases lay in between. CDR1 is MDHEN, CDR2 SYDVKM, per germline. CDR3 size: 15 residues. Full variable domain (outside the CDR3, taken from reference TRBV28 and TRBJ2-5): DVKVTQSSRYLVKRTGEKVFLECVQDMDHENMFWYRQDPGLGLRLIYFSYDVKMKEKGDIPEGYSVSREKKERFSLILESASTNQTSMYLCASSSRTDPQETQYFGPGTRLLVL.

The chain has TRBV2 and TRBJ2-1, with 9 nucleotides matching TRBD2. The CDR3 is made up of 15 amino acids. The V gene's germline CDR1 is SNHLY and CDR2 FYNNEI. The junction had 9 bases not matched to a gene; V was cut back by 5 bases and J by 7 bases. The CDR3: CASSTGTSPANEQFF. The CDR3 nucleotides are TGTGCCAGCAGTACCGGGACTAGCCCGGCGAATGAGCAGTTCTTC.

The V gene is TRBV13, the J gene TRBJ2-2; 10 bases line up with TRBD2. The CDR3 sequence is 15 residues long. From germline, CDR1 is PRHDT and CDR2 FYEKMQ (reference sequence). V lost 5 bases, J lost 2 bases, and 2 bases stayed unmatched. The CDR3 protein is CASSPSGGNTGELFF. In DNA, the CDR3 is TGTGCCAGCAGCCCTAGCGGGGGAAACACCGGGGAGCTGTTTTTT. The complete variable domain, with remaining parts taken from reference TRBV13 and TRBJ2-2, reads AAGVIQSPRHLIKEKRETATLKCYPIPRHDTVYWYQQGPGQDPQFLISFYEKMQSDKGSIPDRFSAQQFSDYHSELNMSSLELGDSALYFCASSPSGGNTGELFFGEGSRLTVL.

This clone appeared a few times. This chain joins TRBV28 and TRBJ2-1, with D tentatively TRBD2 (6 bases). Trimming cost V 7 bases and J 8 bases, with 21 bases left between them. This CDR3 comprises 15 residues. CDR1 is MDHEN and CDR2 is SYDVKM in the germline V gene. The CDR3 coding sequence is TGTGCCAGCACCCCCGGGGGACTCGAAGGAGATGAGCAGTTCTTC. This gives the protein CASTPGGLEGDEQFF.

The genes are TRBV6-6 and TRBJ1-3, with TRBD1 matching 7 bases. J lost 0 bases, V lost 6 bases, and 8 bases had no gene match. CDR1 is MNHNY and CDR2 is SVGAGI in the germline V gene (reference sequence). CDR3 size: 16 residues. The CDR3 DNA is TGTGCCAGCAGCCCGACAGGGAGCGTCTCTGGAAACACCATATATTTT. It codes for CASSPTGSVSGNTIYF.

This clone was seen only a few times. This chain links TRBV7-9 with TRBJ2-6, with D possibly matching TRBD1 (5 bases). With 8 bases removed from V and 3 bases from J, the gap between germline ends came to 8 bases. Germline assignment: CDR1 SEHNR and CDR2 FQNEAQ (reference sequence). The CDR3 has 13 residues. The CDR3 spells CASLRVGANVLTF. DNA of the CDR3: TGTGCCAGCCTCAGGGTTGGGGCCAACGTCCTGACTTTC.

The gene calls are TRBV11-2 and TRBJ2-1; 9 bases are shared with TRBD2. CDR1 is SGHAT, CDR2 FQNNGV, per germline. The CDR3 consists of 15 residues. The junction had 10 bases not matched to a gene; V was cut back by 7 bases and J by 6 bases. CDR3 bases: TGTGCCAGCACCCTGCCGGGACTAGCCCTCAATGAGCAGTTCTTC. It encodes CASTLPGLALNEQFF.

This clone was detected only a few times. The chain joins TRBV2 to TRBJ2-5; 7 nucleotides match TRBD1. The germline V gene has CDR1 SNHLY and CDR2 FYNNEI. V trimming: 10 bases; J trimming: 5 bases; junction bases outside the gene matches: 13. This CDR3 is 14 amino acids long. CDR3 amino acids: CAILRDSKGETQYF. The CDR3 bases are TGTGCCATCCTCCGGGACAGCAAGGGGGAGACCCAGTACTTC. The complete variable domain, with remaining parts taken from reference TRBV2 and TRBJ2-5, reads EPEVTQTPSHQVTQMGQEVILRCVPISNHLYFYWYRQILGQKVEFLVSFYNNEISEKSEIFDDQFSVERPDGSNFTLKIRSTKLEDSAMYFCAILRDSKGETQYFGPGTRLLVL.

The rearrangement uses TRBV30 and TRBJ2-5; D may correspond to TRBD1 or TRBD2 (5 bases each). Germline V lookup: CDR1 GTSNPN, CDR2 SVGIG (reference sequence). The CDR3 length is 14 residues. V lost 1 base to trimming and J lost 2 bases, with 11 bases between them. CDR3 residues: CAWSAGTGQETQYF. The CDR3 nucleotides are TGTGCCTGGAGTGCTGGGACGGGACAAGAGACCCAGTACTTC.

J is TRBJ1-1 and V is TRBV29-1; D remains unclear. The CDR3 spans 13 residues. CDR1 is SQVTM and CDR2 is ANQGSEA in the germline V gene. The ends were cut back, 5 bases at V and 4 bases at J, with 14 bases in the middle. The CDR3 region has the DNA TGCAGCGTTTCTGCCAGGCGAACCACTGAAGCTTTCTTT. This translates into CSVSARRTTEAFF.

Here the CDR3 reads CASSPTTSRNEQFF. The CDR3 DNA follows: TGCGCCAGCAGCCCTACGACTAGCAGGAATGAGCAGTTCTTC. The V call is TRBV4-1, the J call TRBJ2-1; 7 positions agree with TRBD2. CDR3 length: 14 residues. The ends lost 4 bases at V and 7 bases at J; junction bases unmatched: 7. The germline gives CDR1 MGHRA, CDR2 YSYEKL.